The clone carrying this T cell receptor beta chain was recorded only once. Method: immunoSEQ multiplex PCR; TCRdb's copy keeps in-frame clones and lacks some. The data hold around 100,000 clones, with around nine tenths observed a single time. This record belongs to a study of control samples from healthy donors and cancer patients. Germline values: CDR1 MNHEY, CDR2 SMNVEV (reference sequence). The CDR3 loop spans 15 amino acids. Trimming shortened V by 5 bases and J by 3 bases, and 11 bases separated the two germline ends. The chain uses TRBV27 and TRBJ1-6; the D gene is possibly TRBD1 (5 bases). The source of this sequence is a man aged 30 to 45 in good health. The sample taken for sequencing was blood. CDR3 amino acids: CASSRDRLYNSPLHF. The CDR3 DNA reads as TGTGCCAGCAGTCGGGACCGACTCTATAATTCACCCCTCCACTTT.